This T cell receptor (beta chain) is from a study of human T cells and chemical hapten exposure. Study details: Patch tests of 0.01% DPC on the upper back were read at 6 days. The patient population, which was mostly female, had alopecia areata, totalis or universalis. The study's findings and limits: Unchanged with DPC sensitization were TCRs above 1 in 1000 frequency. Clustering by CDR3 similarity yielded significantly more large clusters from expanded TCRs than controls.

TCRdb independently ran MiXCR on the RACE reads; one entry per CDR3 protein. The sample shows some 400,000 distinct CDR3 sequences, less than 6.5% of them seen only once. This clonotype was seen many times. No antigen is known for it. Time point noted: pre-sensitization, week 0. Treatment noted: therapeutic diphenylcyclopropenone sensitization with weekly scalp DPC. Germline lookup yields CDR1 MRHNA and CDR2 SNTAGT. The CDR3 totals 13 residues. V was shortened by 8 bases and J by 4 bases, with 14 bases between the two germline ends. This rearrangement joins TRBV6-4 to TRBJ1-1, with D unclear. Sequences were derived from whole blood, sampled in connection with sensitization to the hapten diphenylcyclopropenone (DPC). The sequence was obtained from a woman aged 50 to 60 with alopecia areata. Some clones in this sample may be carry-over from other donors' samples. In DNA, the CDR3 is TGTGCCAGCGCTAATGAGGTTGGCACTGAAGCTTTCTTT. Its translation: CASANEVGTEAFF.